Listed below are T cell receptor beta chains from one sample, sequenced in a study of molecular identifiers for immune sequencing clone quantification. From the PCR reads, TCRdb called clonotypes with MiXCR, one entry per CDR3 protein. This sample yields more than 450,000 distinct CDR3 sequences, of which about 26% are seen a single time; about 0.75% belongs to the top ten. The material sequenced was naive CD8+ T cells from blood, with Jurkat cell RNA spiked in. The receptors derive from a human donor in good health. Some libraries in this study had Jurkat cell RNA spiked in. CDR3s include the opening cysteine and the closing phenylalanine or tryptophan. A D gene is named only where the DNA matches it firmly. Expanded clones get a size class; other rows say once, few or many, or leave the size out.

NA,TRBV6-5,TRBJ2-5,14,NA,CASSYWGEQEIQYF,TGTGCCAGCAGTTATTGGGGGGAACAAGAGATCCAGTACTTC
NA,TRBV28,TRBJ1-5,15,NA,CASSLAGVSNQPQHF,TGTGCCAGCAGTTTGGCAGGGGTGAGCAATCAGCCCCAGCATTTT
many,TRBV20-1,TRBJ2-3,17,NA,CSARDLETSASTDTQYF,TGCAGTGCTAGAGATCTAGAGACTAGTGCTAGCACAGATACGCAGTATTTT
few,TRBV30,TRBJ2-3,15,TRBD2,CASQGRGGSTDTQYF,TGTGCCTCCCAGGGGCGGGGGGGCTCCACAGATACGCAGTATTTT
many,TRBV7-8,TRBJ2-5,15,NA,CASSFPLGLEETQYF,TGTGCCAGCAGCTTCCCCCTGGGCCTCGAAGAGACCCAGTACTTC
few,TRBV9,TRBJ2-3,15,TRBD2,CASSARLAVTDTQYF,TGTGCCAGCAGCGCCAGACTAGCGGTTACAGATACGCAGTATTTT
NA,TRBV7-9,TRBJ2-7,13,NA,CASSLHAAYEQYF,TGTGCCAGCAGCTTACATGCGGCCTACGAGCAGTACTTC
NA,TRBV7-9,TRBJ2-7,12,NA,CASTPTTYEQYF,TGTGCCAGCACCCCGACTACCTACGAGCAGTACTTC
many,TRBV6-5,TRBJ2-3,11,NA,CASSYGDTQYF,TGTGCCAGCAGTTACGGGGATACGCAGTATTTT
many,TRBV6-5,TRBJ1-5,15,TRBD1,CASRWGQGPNQPQHF,TGTGCCAGCAGGTGGGGACAGGGACCCAATCAGCCCCAGCATTTT
NA,TRBV20-1,TRBJ1-1,11,NA,CSARAVTEAFF,TGCAGTGCTAGAGCAGTCACTGAAGCTTTCTTT
NA,TRBV6-1,TRBJ1-1,16,NA,CASSDVGGDLNTEAFF,TGTGCCAGCAGTGATGTGGGGGGCGACCTGAACACTGAAGCTTTCTTT
NA,TRBV4-3,TRBJ2-7,15,TRBD2,CASSQGTSGAYEQYF,TGCGCCAGCAGCCAAGGGACTAGCGGGGCCTACGAGCAGTACTTC
many,TRBV4-3,TRBJ2-3,13,NA,CASSQDSTDTQYF,TGTGCCAGCAGCCAGGACTCCACAGATACGCAGTATTTT
many,TRBV4-1,TRBJ2-6,16,NA,CASSHIKASGANVLTF,TGCGCCAGCAGCCATATAAAAGCATCTGGGGCCAACGTCCTGACTTTC
NA,TRBV28,TRBJ2-7,10,NA,CASSPHEQYF,TGTGCCAGCAGTCCCCACGAGCAGTACTTC
many,TRBV12-3/TRBV12-4,TRBJ1-1,13,NA,CASRDTSNTEAFF,TGTGCCAGCAGGGACACTTCGAACACTGAAGCTTTCTTT
NA,TRBV4-3,TRBJ2-4,17,TRBD2,CASSQDWGTSGKNIQYF,TGCGCCAGCAGCCAAGATTGGGGGACTAGCGGGAAAAACATTCAGTACTTC
NA,TRBV20-1,TRBJ1-2,13,NA,CSATTGDNYGYTF,TGCAGTGCGACGACAGGAGATAACTATGGCTACACCTTC
NA,TRBV7-8,TRBJ2-7,14,TRBD1,CAGTSRTGVDEQYF,TGTGCCGGCACCTCGCGGACAGGGGTCGACGAGCAGTACTTC
NA,TRBV12-3/TRBV12-4,TRBJ2-3,16,TRBD1,CASSQSGTASTDTQYF,TGTGCCAGCAGCCAATCCGGGACAGCTAGCACAGATACGCAGTATTTT
few,TRBV7-3,TRBJ2-5,16,NA,CASSLTGLSKRETQYF,TGTGCCAGCAGCTTAACGGGACTCTCAAAACGGGAGACCCAGTACTTC
NA,TRBV9,TRBJ2-7,15,TRBD1,CASSVGRTGDYEQYF,TGTGCCAGCAGCGTTGGGAGGACAGGGGACTACGAGCAGTACTTC
NA,TRBV7-9,TRBJ2-5,15,TRBD1,CASSSDRDLQETQYF,TGTGCCAGCAGCTCGGACAGGGACCTTCAAGAGACCCAGTACTTC
many,TRBV5-6,TRBJ1-1,13,TRBD1,CASRLTGGTEAFF,TGTGCCAGCAGACTGACAGGGGGCACTGAAGCTTTCTTT
NA,TRBV13,TRBJ2-6,15,NA,CASSLEDPGANVLTF,TGTGCCAGCAGCTTAGAAGACCCTGGGGCCAACGTCCTGACTTTC
many,TRBV28,TRBJ2-7,14,NA,CASSLTSSSYEQYF,TGTGCCAGCAGTTTAACGAGTAGCTCCTACGAGCAGTACTTC
many,TRBV7-9,TRBJ1-1,14,NA,CASSLLGVTTEAFF,TGTGCCAGCAGCTTATTAGGGGTCACCACTGAAGCTTTCTTT
many,TRBV25-1,TRBJ2-5,17,NA,CASSPSSTHDVQETQYF,TGTGCCAGCAGCCCTTCTAGCACTCACGACGTCCAAGAGACCCAGTACTTC
many,TRBV12-3/TRBV12-4,TRBJ1-3,13,NA,CASWGLSGNTIYF,TGTGCCAGCTGGGGACTATCTGGAAACACCATATATTTT
NA,TRBV4-3,TRBJ2-7,15,NA,CASSRGLTHLYEQYF,TGCGCCAGCAGCCGAGGGCTGACCCATCTCTACGAGCAGTACTTC
NA,TRBV7-2,TRBJ2-3,16,NA,CASSELRTGDADTQYF,TGTGCCAGCAGCGAGCTTAGAACAGGAGACGCAGATACGCAGTATTTT
NA,TRBV7-6,TRBJ2-1,17,TRBD2,CASSPGTSENSYNEQFF,TGTGCCAGCAGCCCCGGGACTAGCGAAAACTCCTACAATGAGCAGTTCTTC
many,TRBV7-9,TRBJ2-5,15,NA,CASSLAQTGGETQYF,TGTGCCAGCAGCTTAGCCCAGACAGGAGGAGAGACCCAGTACTTC
NA,TRBV5-1,TRBJ2-7,14,NA,CASSLVPSSYEQYF,TGCGCCAGCAGCTTGGTCCCCAGCTCCTACGAGCAGTACTTC
NA,TRBV7-9,TRBJ2-6,17,NA,CASSHGDYRAGATVLTF,TGTGCCAGCAGCCATGGGGACTACAGGGCTGGGGCCACCGTCCTGACTTTC
many,TRBV5-1,TRBJ1-1,14,NA,CASSLNGGNTEAFF,TGCGCCAGCAGCTTAAACGGGGGCAACACTGAAGCTTTCTTT
many,TRBV5-6,TRBJ2-7,15,NA,CASSLGPGKRYEQYF,TGTGCCAGCAGCCTTGGCCCGGGGAAACGGTACGAGCAGTACTTC
NA,TRBV30,TRBJ2-3,13,NA,CSWSVQGTDTQYF,TGCTCCTGGAGTGTCCAGGGCACAGATACGCAGTATTTT
NA,TRBV27,TRBJ2-7,15,TRBD2,CASSFGSGGDYVQYF,TGTGCCAGCAGTTTCGGTAGCGGGGGGGACTACGTGCAGTACTTC
many,TRBV10-3,TRBJ2-7,16,TRBD2,CAISESTSGRHYEQYF,TGTGCCATCAGTGAGTCTACTAGCGGGAGGCACTACGAGCAGTACTTC
few,TRBV4-2,TRBJ2-3,15,NA,CASSSGDTYTDTQYF,TGTGCCAGCAGCTCTGGAGATACCTACACAGATACGCAGTATTTT
many,TRBV20-1,TRBJ2-2,15,TRBD1,CSAREAGGAAGELFF,TGCAGTGCAAGAGAAGCAGGGGGAGCGGCCGGGGAGCTGTTTTTT
NA,TRBV6-2/TRBV6-3,TRBJ2-7,14,NA,CASSYVGLSYEQCF,TGTGCCAGCAGTTACGTTGGCCTCAGCTACGAGCAGTGCTTC
many,TRBV5-5,TRBJ2-3,14,TRBD1,CASSFSTGTDTQYF,TGTGCCAGCAGCTTCTCGACAGGGACAGATACGCAGTATTTT
NA,TRBV2,TRBJ1-4,14,NA,CASSDGRTNEKLFF,TGTGCCAGCAGTGACGGCCGGACTAATGAAAAACTGTTTTTT
many,TRBV6-5,TRBJ2-3,15,NA,CASSTRDGERDTQYF,TGTGCCAGCAGTACCCGGGACGGGGAGCGGGATACGCAGTATTTT
NA,TRBV27,TRBJ2-7,13,NA,CASSLSPLYEQYF,TGTGCCAGCAGTTTATCGCCGTTGTACGAGCAGTACTTC
NA,TRBV24-1,TRBJ2-2,11,NA,CATSVFGELFF,TGTGCCACCAGTGTTTTCGGGGAGCTGTTTTTT
NA,TRBV4-3,TRBJ2-3,15,NA,CASSPGGGFTDTQYF,TGCGCCAGCAGCCCGGGTGGGGGGTTCACAGATACGCAGTATTTT